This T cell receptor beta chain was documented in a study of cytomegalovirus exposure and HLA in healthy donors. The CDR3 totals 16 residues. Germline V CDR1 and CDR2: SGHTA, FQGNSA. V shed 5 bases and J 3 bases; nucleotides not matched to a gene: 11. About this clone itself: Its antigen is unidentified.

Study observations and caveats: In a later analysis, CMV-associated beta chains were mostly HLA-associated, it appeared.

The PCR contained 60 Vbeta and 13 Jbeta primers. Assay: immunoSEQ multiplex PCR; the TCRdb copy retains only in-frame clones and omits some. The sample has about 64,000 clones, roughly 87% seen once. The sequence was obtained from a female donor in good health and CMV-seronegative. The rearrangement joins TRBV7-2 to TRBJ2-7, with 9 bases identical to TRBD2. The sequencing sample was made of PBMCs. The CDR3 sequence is CASSPGTSSEVYEQYF. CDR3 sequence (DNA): TGTGCCAGCAGCCCTGGGACTAGCTCGGAGGTCTACGAGCAGTACTTC.